Below are 29 T cell receptor beta chains sequenced from a single sample in a study of CD8+ T cells in alopecia areata. Researchers sorted CD4+ cells into CD25+CD127- cells for five patients. RNA, once extracted, was reverse transcribed into cDNA for use as the sequencing template. Here immunoSEQ multiplex PCR was the method, and the copy in TCRdb shows in-frame clones only, minus some. The table includes 13,000 to 15,000 clones, approximately 53% detected once. The sample was CD4+ Tregs sorted from blood. The receptors originated from a human donor with alopecia areata.

In its sample, this clone was seen a few times. V is TRBV28 and J is TRBJ2-1, with unresolved D. CDR3 length equals 11 residues. In germline, CDR1 is MDHEN, CDR2 SYDVKM. With 5 bases removed from V and 8 bases from J, the gap between germline ends came to 7 bases. CDR3 nucleotides: TGTGCCAGCAGTGAGAACTATGAGCAGTTCTTC. This translates into CASSENYEQFF. The variable domain in full, completed from reference TRBV28 and TRBJ2-1, reads DVKVTQSSRYLVKRTGEKVFLECVQDMDHENMFWYRQDPGLGLRLIYFSYDVKMKEKGDIPEGYSVSREKKERFSLILESASTNQTSMYLCASSENYEQFFGPGTRLTVL.

The chain carries TRBV5-1 and TRBJ2-1; either TRBD1 or TRBD2 may fit D (6 bases each). This CDR3 spans 14 amino acids. V was shortened by 2 bases and J by 5 bases, with 11 bases between the two germline ends. Germline values: CDR1 SGHRS, CDR2 YFSETQ. Here the CDR3 reads CASSLWGANNEQFF. The CDR3 DNA is TGCGCCAGCAGCTTATGGGGGGCCAACAATGAGCAGTTCTTC.

Worth noting for this clone: A single base is all that separates this from a far larger clone, so a read error is likely. Other DNA sequences from this sample encode an identical CDR3 as well. V and J are TRBV29-1 and TRBJ2-1; unclear D gene. From germline, CDR1 is SQVTM and CDR2 ANQGSEA. Trimming removed 7 bases at V and 0 bases at J, with 7 bases between. This CDR3 has 12 amino acids. CDR3 protein: CSGGSSYNEQFF. CDR3 bases: TGCAGCGGGGGAAGCTCCTACAATGAGCAGTTCTTC.

This CDR3 reads CASSLLSGRGDQPQHF. CDR3 in DNA: TGTGCCAGCTCACTTTTATCGGGCAGGGGTGATCAGCCCCAGCATTTT. The V and J genes are TRBV18 and TRBJ1-5; the D gene is possibly TRBD1 (6 bases). CDR3 size: 16 residues. Trimming removed 4 bases at V and 5 bases at J, with 18 bases between. Germline V gives CDR1 KGHSH, CDR2 LQKENI. The variable domain in full, completed from reference TRBV18 and TRBJ1-5, reads NAGVMQNPRHLVRRRGQEARLRCSPMKGHSHVYWYRQLPEEGLKFMVYLQKENIIDESGMPKERFSAEFPKEGPSILRIQQVVRGDSAAYFCASSLLSGRGDQPQHFGDGTRLSIL.

Sample share makes this clone medium-sized. The chain carries TRBV6-5 and TRBJ2-7; D is perhaps TRBD1 (5 bases). V was pared by 2 bases and J by 1 base, with 9 bases between. Per germline, CDR1 MNHEY and CDR2 SVGAGI. This CDR3 region has 14 residues. CDR3 region: CASSYSQGSYEQYF. CDR3 DNA sequence: TGTGCCAGCAGTTACAGCCAGGGTTCCTACGAGCAGTACTTC.

This clone was seen only a few times. This CDR3 reads CASSPGQINEKLFF. The CDR3 region has the DNA TGTGCCAGCTCACCGGGACAGATTAATGAAAAACTGTTTTTT. The genes are TRBV18 and TRBJ1-4; 7 bases match TRBD1. V dropped 3 bases and J dropped 4; count of bases not matched to a gene: 2. The CDR3 extends over 14 amino acids. Germline loops: CDR1 KGHSH, CDR2 LQKENI.

This clone was seen only once. The genes are TRBV27 and TRBJ2-7, with D possibly being TRBD1 (5 bases). This CDR3 region has 15 residues. Deletions cut 4 bases from V and 2 bases from J, with 15 bases between. Germline loops: CDR1 MNHEY, CDR2 SMNVEV (reference sequence). The CDR3 nucleotides read TGTGCCAGCAGTTCCCTGACAGCAGTCACCTACGAGCAGTACTTC. This sequence encodes CASSSLTAVTYEQYF.

This clone is medium-sized by share. V is TRBV10-3 and J is TRBJ2-6, with D maybe TRBD2 (5 bases). There are 15 residues in the CDR3. CDR1 and CDR2 from the germline V gene are ENHRY and SYGVKD. V was pared by 4 bases and J by 0 bases, with 7 bases between. CDR3 amino acids: CAISGGSSGANVLTF. The CDR3 DNA is TGTGCCATCAGTGGAGGGAGCTCTGGGGCCAACGTCCTGACTTTC.

The gene calls are TRBV7-3 and TRBJ2-3; 15 bases align to TRBD2. Germline assignment: CDR1 SGHTA and CDR2 FQGTGA. The CDR3 has 17 residues. With V trimmed by 5 bases and J by 6 bases, 9 bases remained unmatched. CDR3 DNA: TGTGCCAGCAGCATAGGACTAGCGGGAGGGCCGCGTGATACGCAGTATTTT. This codes for CASSIGLAGGPRDTQYF.

This chain joins TRBV5-1 and TRBJ2-7; the D is unclear. This CDR3 has 16 amino acids. The germline V gene encodes CDR1 SGHRS and CDR2 YFSETQ. The V and J ends lost 0 bases and 0 bases respectively, with 13 bases between them. The CDR3 region is CASSLDSPMSSYEQYF. The CDR3 region has the DNA TGCGCCAGCAGCTTGGACAGCCCAATGAGCTCCTACGAGCAGTACTTC.

This clone has just one count. The chain joins TRBV5-1 to TRBJ2-6, with a tentative D call TRBD1 (5 bases). Trimming took off 2 bases at V and 0 bases at J, with 18 bases between the two ends. CDR3 length: 19 residues. From germline, CDR1 is SGHRS and CDR2 YFSETQ. CDR3 loop: CASSFSLITGISGANVLTF. CDR3 DNA: TGCGCCAGCAGCTTCTCATTAATTACAGGCATCTCTGGGGCCAACGTCCTGACTTTC. The variable domain in full, completed from reference TRBV5-1 and TRBJ2-6, reads KAGVTQTPRYLIKTRGQQVTLSCSPISGHRSVSWYQQTPGQGLQFLFEYFSETQRNKGNFPGRFSGRQFSNSRSEMNVSTLELGDSALYLCASSFSLITGISGANVLTFGAGSRLTVL.

V gene TRBV5-1 combines with J gene TRBJ1-2; weak D call: TRBD1 (6 bases). Germline V gene lookup returns CDR1 SGHRS and CDR2 YFSETQ. The CDR3 length is 14 residues. Trimming shortened V by 1 base and J by 2 bases, and 9 bases separated the two germline ends. The CDR3 reads CASSLTRGNYGYTF. In nucleotides, the CDR3 is TGCGCCAGCAGCTTGACGAGGGGGAACTATGGCTACACCTTC.

The chain recombines TRBV5-1 with TRBJ2-7, with 8 nucleotides matching TRBD2. From germline, CDR1 is SGHRS and CDR2 YFSETQ. The CDR3 contains 16 residues. Losses at the gene ends were 0 bases for V and 3 bases for J; bases not matched to a gene: 8. CDR3 nucleotides: TGCGCCAGCAGCTTGGACGGGACTAGAAGGTTCTACGAGCAGTACTTC. Translated, it gives CASSLDGTRRFYEQYF. Variable domain in full (rest from reference TRBV5-1 and TRBJ2-7): KAGVTQTPRYLIKTRGQQVTLSCSPISGHRSVSWYQQTPGQGLQFLFEYFSETQRNKGNFPGRFSGRQFSNSRSEMNVSTLELGDSALYLCASSLDGTRRFYEQYFGPGTRLTVT.

This clone was seen a handful of times. The genes are TRBV5-1 and TRBJ2-1, with TRBD2 matching 7 bases. Germline trimming cut 0 bases from V and 4 bases from J; bases unmatched to any gene: 4. The CDR3 length is 15 residues. Germline V CDR1 and CDR2: SGHRS, YFSETQ. The CDR3 nucleotides read TGCGCCAGCAGCTTGGGTACTAGCGAGTACAATGAGCAGTTCTTC. Its translation is CASSLGTSEYNEQFF.

This clone was counted only a few times. The J gene is TRBJ2-2, the V gene TRBV13; D is ambiguous. Germline CDR1 reads PRHDT; CDR2 reads FYEKMQ (reference sequence). The CDR3 consists of 12 residues. V lost 2 bases to trimming and J lost 5 bases, with 3 bases between them. Written as DNA, the CDR3 is TGTGCCAGCAGCTTATTGACCGGGGAGCTGTTTTTT. Protein: CASSLLTGELFF.

This chain connects TRBV13 to TRBJ2-7; D might be TRBD1 (5 bases). This CDR3 has 17 amino acids. The germline CDR1 and CDR2 sequences are PRHDT and FYEKMQ (reference sequence). V was trimmed by 0 bases and J by 3 bases, leaving 18 bases between them. This chain's CDR3 is CASSLGRRSGKGYEQYF. As DNA, the CDR3 is TGTGCCAGCAGCTTAGGCCGCCGGTCAGGGAAGGGCTACGAGCAGTACTTC.

V and J are TRBV28 and TRBJ2-2; D might be TRBD1 (7 bases). The germline V gene encodes CDR1 MDHEN and CDR2 SYDVKM. Deletions cut 7 bases from V and 1 base from J, with 13 bases between. The CDR3 has 15 amino acids. For the CDR3, the DNA is TGTGCCAGCAACCCAGGGGGGCAGAACACCGGGGAGCTGTTTTTT. Translation gives CASNPGGQNTGELFF. Full variable domain (remainder filled in from reference TRBV28 and TRBJ2-2): DVKVTQSSRYLVKRTGEKVFLECVQDMDHENMFWYRQDPGLGLRLIYFSYDVKMKEKGDIPEGYSVSREKKERFSLILESASTNQTSMYLCASNPGGQNTGELFFGEGSRLTVL.

The gene calls are TRBV7-6 and TRBJ2-2; D not resolved. V gave up 0 bases and J gave up 5 bases, with 7 bases separating them. The CDR3 is 14 residues long. Germline V gene data show CDR1 as SGHVS and CDR2 as FNYEAQ. In DNA form, the CDR3 reads TGTGCCAGCAGCTTAGCGCATCGAACCGGGGAGCTGTTTTTT. Protein product: CASSLAHRTGELFF.

DNA for the CDR3: TGTGCCAGCAGCACCGATCCTAGCGCCACCTACGAGCAGTACTTC. It specifies CASSTDPSATYEQYF. The V call is TRBV5-4, the J call TRBJ2-7, with D tentatively TRBD2 (6 bases). Trimming cost V 4 bases and J 2 bases, with 16 bases left between them. The germline V gene encodes CDR1 SGHNT and CDR2 YYREEE (reference sequence). This CDR3 is 15 amino acids long. Supplemented by reference TRBV5-4 and TRBJ2-7, the full variable domain reads ETGVTQSPTHLIKTRGQQVTLRCSSQSGHNTVSWYQQALGQGPQFIFQYYREEENGRGNFPPRFSGLQFPNYSSELNVNALELDDSALYLCASSTDPSATYEQYFGPGTRLTVT.

The genes are TRBV7-9 and TRBJ2-7; the D gene is possibly TRBD1 (6 bases). The CDR3 length is 12 residues. Germline-derived CDR1 and CDR2 are SEHNR and FQNEAQ (reference sequence). V was shortened by 2 bases and J by 11 bases, with 13 bases between the two germline ends. As DNA, the CDR3 is TGTGCCAGCAGCTTAACAGGGTCATTGGAGTACTTC. Translating it yields CASSLTGSLEYF.

V and J are TRBV5-1 and TRBJ2-1; 7 bases agree with TRBD2. V shed 0 bases, J shed 6 bases, and the junction held 9 bases outside the gene matches. The CDR3 runs to 16 residues. Germline V gene data show CDR1 as SGHRS and CDR2 as YFSETQ. This chain's CDR3 is CASSLGTSSLLNEQFF. The CDR3 coding sequence is TGCGCCAGCAGCTTGGGGACTAGTTCCCTTCTCAATGAGCAGTTCTTC.

The CDR3 nucleotides are TGTGCCAGCAGTTACGGCGGGAGGGCCGGAGTGGAGACCCAGTACTTC. Residues: CASSYGGRAGVETQYF. The rearrangement uses TRBV6-5 and TRBJ2-5, with 9 positions matching TRBD2. This CDR3 has 16 residues. The germline gives CDR1 MNHEY, CDR2 SVGAGI. Trimming took 2 bases from V and 5 from J; bases not matched to a gene: 9.

In its sample, this clone was seen a few times. The chain couples TRBV5-1 to TRBJ2-5, with TRBD2 identical over 9 bases. With V trimmed by 2 bases and J by 2 bases, 4 bases remained unmatched. CDR1 SGHRS and CDR2 YFSETQ come from the germline V gene. This CDR3 region has 15 residues. CDR3 nucleotide sequence: TGCGCCAGCAGCTTCCTAGCGGGACTGCAAGAGACCCAGTACTTC. Translating it yields CASSFLAGLQETQYF.

The chain recombines TRBV9 with TRBJ2-2; D is possibly TRBD2 (6 bases). This CDR3 comprises 17 residues. V lost 0 bases and J 6 bases, leaving 18 bases between the germline ends. The V gene's germline CDR1 is SGDLS and CDR2 YYNGEE. CDR3 coding DNA: TGTGCCAGCAGCGTAGGTCCTCGGATTCGGGAGCCCGGGGAGCTGTTTTTT. Protein product: CASSVGPRIREPGELFF. The full variable domain, with the rest looked up from reference TRBV9 and TRBJ2-2, is DSGVTQTPKHLITATGQRVTLRCSPRSGDLSVYWYQQSLDQGLQFLIQYYNGEERAKGNILERFSAQQFPDLHSELNLSSLELGDSALYFCASSVGPRIREPGELFFGEGSRLTVL.

The V gene is TRBV7-3, the J gene TRBJ2-2; D is uncertain. CDR3 length: 13 amino acids. Looked up from germline, CDR1 is SGHTA and CDR2 is FQGTGA. The V end lost 6 bases, the J end lost 6 bases, and 11 bases lay between the germline ends. The CDR3 loop is CASRQAHAGELFF. The CDR3 DNA is TGTGCCAGCAGGCAAGCCCATGCCGGGGAGCTGTTTTTT.

The J gene is TRBJ1-5, the V gene TRBV9; D is unclear. CDR1 and CDR2 from the germline V gene are SGDLS and YYNGEE. V shed 1 base and J shed 3 bases, with 8 bases lying between them. This CDR3 has 14 residues. The CDR3 is CASSVSQNNQPQHF. The DNA for the CDR3 is TGTGCCAGCAGCGTATCACAGAACAATCAGCCCCAGCATTTT.

This sequence joins TRBV6-1 and TRBJ1-1; D not resolved. The V gene lost 2 bases and the J gene lost 1 base, with 2 bases spanning the gap. Germline V gives CDR1 MNHNS, CDR2 SASEGT. This CDR3 spans 12 amino acids. The CDR3 DNA reads TGTGCCAGCAGTGAATGGAACACTGAAGCTTTCTTT. The encoded protein is CASSEWNTEAFF.

This clone appeared a few times. The V gene is TRBV27, the J gene TRBJ2-2; no clear D gene. The V and J ends lost 4 bases and 1 base respectively, with 7 bases between them. This CDR3 contains 14 residues. In germline, CDR1 is MNHEY, CDR2 SMNVEV (reference sequence). CDR3 bases: TGTGCCAGCAGTTCATACCTGAACACCGGGGAGCTGTTTTTT. Translating gives CASSSYLNTGELFF.

This chain joins TRBV5-1 and TRBJ2-7, with D unclear. V was trimmed by 4 bases and J by 5 bases, leaving 16 bases between them. Germline V gene sequence: CDR1 SGHRS, CDR2 YFSETQ. The CDR3 sequence is 14 residues long. CDR3 bases: TGCGCCAGCAGCGCCGCGGTGGTCGTCCACGAGCAGTACTTC. This gives the protein CASSAAVVVHEQYF.